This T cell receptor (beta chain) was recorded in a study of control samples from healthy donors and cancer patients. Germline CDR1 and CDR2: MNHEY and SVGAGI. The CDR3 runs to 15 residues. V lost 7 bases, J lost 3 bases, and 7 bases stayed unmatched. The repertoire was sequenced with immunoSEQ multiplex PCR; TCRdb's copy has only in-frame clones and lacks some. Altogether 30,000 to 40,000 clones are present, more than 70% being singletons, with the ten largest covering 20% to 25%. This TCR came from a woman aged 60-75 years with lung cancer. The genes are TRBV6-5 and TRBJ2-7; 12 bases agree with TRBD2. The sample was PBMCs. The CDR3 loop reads CASTLTSGSHYEQYF. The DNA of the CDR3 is TGTGCCAGCACCCTGACTAGCGGGAGTCACTACGAGCAGTACTTC.